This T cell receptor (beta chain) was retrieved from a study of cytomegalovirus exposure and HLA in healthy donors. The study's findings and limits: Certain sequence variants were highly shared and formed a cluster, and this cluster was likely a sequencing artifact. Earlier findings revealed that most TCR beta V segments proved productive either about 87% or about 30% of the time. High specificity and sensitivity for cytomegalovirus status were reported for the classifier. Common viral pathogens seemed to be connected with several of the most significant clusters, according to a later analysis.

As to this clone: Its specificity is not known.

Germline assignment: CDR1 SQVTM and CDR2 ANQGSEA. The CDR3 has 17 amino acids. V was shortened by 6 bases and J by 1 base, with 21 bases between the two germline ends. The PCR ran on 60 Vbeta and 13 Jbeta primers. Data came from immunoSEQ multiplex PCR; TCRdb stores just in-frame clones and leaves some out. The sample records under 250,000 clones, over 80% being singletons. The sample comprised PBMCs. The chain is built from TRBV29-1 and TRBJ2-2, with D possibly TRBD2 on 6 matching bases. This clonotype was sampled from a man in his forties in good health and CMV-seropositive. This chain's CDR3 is CSVPASGQSLNTGELFF. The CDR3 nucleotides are TGCAGCGTCCCAGCCAGCGGGCAGAGTTTGAACACCGGGGAGCTGTTTTTT.